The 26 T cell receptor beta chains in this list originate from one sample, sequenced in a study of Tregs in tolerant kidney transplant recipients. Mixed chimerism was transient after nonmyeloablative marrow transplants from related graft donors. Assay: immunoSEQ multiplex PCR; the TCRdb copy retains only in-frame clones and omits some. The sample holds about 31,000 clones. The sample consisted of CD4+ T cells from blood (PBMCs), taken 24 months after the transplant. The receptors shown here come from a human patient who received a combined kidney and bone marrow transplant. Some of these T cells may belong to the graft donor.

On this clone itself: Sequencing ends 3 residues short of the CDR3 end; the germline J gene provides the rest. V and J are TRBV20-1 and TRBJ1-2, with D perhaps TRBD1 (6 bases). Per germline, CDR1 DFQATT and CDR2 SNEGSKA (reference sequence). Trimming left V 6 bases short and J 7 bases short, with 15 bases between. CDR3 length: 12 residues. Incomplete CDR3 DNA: TGCAGTGCCAGGGAAAAGGGGGTTGGC. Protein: CSAREKGVG. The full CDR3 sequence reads CSAREKGVGYTF.

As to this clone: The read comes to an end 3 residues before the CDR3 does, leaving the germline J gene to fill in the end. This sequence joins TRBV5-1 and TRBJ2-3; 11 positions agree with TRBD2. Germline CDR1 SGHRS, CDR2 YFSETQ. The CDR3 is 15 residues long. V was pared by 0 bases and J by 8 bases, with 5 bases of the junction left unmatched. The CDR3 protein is CASSLGELAGATQYF. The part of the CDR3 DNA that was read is TGCGCCAGCAGCTTGGGGGAACTAGCGGGAGCTACG.

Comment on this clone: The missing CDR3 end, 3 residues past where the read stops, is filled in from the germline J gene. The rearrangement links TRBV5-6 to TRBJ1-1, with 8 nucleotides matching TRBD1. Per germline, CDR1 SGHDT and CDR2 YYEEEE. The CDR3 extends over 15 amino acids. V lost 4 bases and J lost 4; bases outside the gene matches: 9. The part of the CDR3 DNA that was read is TGTGCCAGCAGCCTATACAGGGGGGTGGGCACTGAA. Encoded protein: CASSLYRGVGTE. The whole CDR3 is CASSLYRGVGTEAFF.

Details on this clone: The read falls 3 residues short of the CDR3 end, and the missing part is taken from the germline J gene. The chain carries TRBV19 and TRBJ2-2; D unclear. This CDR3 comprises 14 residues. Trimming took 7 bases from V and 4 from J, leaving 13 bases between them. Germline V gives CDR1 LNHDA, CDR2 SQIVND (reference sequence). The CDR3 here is CASTSHSGTGELFF. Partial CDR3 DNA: TGTGCCAGTACCTCTCATTCGGGCACCGGGGAG.

The DNA read from the CDR3 is TGTGCCAGCAGCGCAATGGCTGAG. Translated: CASSAMAE. The whole CDR3 region reads CASSAMAEQFF. The chain joins TRBV2 to TRBJ2-1; unclear D gene. The CDR3 end lies 3 residues beyond the end of the read and is filled in from the germline J gene. The V gene lost 6 bases and the J gene lost 9 bases, with 9 bases spanning the gap. The CDR3 length is 11 residues. Germline CDR1 is SNHLY and CDR2 is FYNNEI.

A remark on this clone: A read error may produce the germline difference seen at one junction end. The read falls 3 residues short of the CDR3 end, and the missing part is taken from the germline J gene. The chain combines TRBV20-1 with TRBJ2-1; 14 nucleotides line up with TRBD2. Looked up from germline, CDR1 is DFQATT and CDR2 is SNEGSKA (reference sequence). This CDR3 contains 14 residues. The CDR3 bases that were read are TGCAGTGCGAGAGGGACTAGCGGGAGAGATGAG. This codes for CSARGTSGRDE. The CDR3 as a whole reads CSARGTSGRDEQFF.

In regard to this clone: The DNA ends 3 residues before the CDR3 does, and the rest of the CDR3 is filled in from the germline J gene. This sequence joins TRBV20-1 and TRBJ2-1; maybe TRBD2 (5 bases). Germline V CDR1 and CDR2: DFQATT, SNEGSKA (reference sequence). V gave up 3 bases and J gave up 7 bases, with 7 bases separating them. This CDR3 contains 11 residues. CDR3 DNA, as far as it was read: TGCAGTGCTAGGCAGCGGAATGAG. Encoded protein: CSARQRNE. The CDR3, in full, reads CSARQRNEQFF.

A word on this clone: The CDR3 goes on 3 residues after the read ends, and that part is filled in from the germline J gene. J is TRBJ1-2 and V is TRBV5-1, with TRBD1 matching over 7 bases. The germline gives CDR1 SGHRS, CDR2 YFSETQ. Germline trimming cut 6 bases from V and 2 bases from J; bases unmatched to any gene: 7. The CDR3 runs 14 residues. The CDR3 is CASTGTDLNYGYTF. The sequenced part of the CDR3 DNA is TGCGCCAGCACCGGGACAGACCTAAACTATGGC.

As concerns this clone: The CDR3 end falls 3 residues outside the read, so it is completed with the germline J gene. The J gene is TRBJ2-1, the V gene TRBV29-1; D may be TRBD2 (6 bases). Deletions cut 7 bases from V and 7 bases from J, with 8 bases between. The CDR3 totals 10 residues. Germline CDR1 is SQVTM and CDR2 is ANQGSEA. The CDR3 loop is CSGTNNEQFF. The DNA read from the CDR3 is TGCAGCGGGACTAATAATGAG.

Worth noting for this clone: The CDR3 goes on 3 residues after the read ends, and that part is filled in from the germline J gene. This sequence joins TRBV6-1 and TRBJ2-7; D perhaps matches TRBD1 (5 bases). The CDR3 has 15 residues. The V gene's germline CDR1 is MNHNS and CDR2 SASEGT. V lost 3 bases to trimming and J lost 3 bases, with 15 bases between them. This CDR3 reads CASSDTITGIYEQYF. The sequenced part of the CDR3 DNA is TGTGCCAGCAGTGACACAATCACAGGTATCTACGAG.

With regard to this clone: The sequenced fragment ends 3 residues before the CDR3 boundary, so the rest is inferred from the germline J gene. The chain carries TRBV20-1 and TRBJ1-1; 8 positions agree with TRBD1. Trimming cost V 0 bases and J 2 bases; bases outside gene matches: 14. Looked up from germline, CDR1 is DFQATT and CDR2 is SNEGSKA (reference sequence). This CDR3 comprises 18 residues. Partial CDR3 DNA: TGCAGTGCTAGAGACCCTGACAGGGGATGGATAGGAAACACTGAA. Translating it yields CSARDPDRGWIGNTE. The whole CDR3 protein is CSARDPDRGWIGNTEAFF.

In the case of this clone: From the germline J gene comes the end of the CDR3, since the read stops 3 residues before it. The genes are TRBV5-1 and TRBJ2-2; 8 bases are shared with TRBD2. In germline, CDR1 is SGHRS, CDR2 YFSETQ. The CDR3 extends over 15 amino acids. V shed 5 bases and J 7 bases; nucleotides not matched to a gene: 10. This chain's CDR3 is CASSGGTRTSGELFF. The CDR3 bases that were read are TGCGCCAGCAGTGGCGGGACTAGGACGAGCGGGGAG.

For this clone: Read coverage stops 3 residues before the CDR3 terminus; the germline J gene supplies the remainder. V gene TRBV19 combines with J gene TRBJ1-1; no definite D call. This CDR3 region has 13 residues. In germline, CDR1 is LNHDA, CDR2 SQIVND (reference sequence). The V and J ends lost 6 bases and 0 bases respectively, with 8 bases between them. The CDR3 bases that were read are TGTGCCAGTAGCGCGAATCTGAACACTGAA. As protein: CASSANLNTE. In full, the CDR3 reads CASSANLNTEAFF.

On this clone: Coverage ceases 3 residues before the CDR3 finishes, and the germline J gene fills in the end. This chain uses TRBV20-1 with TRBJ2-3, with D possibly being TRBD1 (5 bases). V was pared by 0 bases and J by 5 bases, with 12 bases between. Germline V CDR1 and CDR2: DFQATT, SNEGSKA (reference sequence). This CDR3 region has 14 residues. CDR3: CSARDPKGVDTQYF. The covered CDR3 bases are TGCAGTGCTAGAGATCCCAAAGGGGTAGATACG.

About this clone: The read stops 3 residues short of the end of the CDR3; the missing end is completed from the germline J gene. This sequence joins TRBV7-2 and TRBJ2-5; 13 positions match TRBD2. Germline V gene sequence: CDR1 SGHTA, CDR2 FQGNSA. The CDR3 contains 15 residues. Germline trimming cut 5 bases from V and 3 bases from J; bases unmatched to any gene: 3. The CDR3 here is CASSTSGRAEETQYF. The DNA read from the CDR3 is TGTGCCAGCAGCACTAGCGGGAGGGCCGAAGAGACC. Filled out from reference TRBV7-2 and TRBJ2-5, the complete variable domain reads GAGVSQSPSNKVTEKGKDVELRCDPISGHTALYWYRQSLGQGLEFLIYFQGNSAPDKSGLPSDRFSAERTGGSVSTLTIQRTQQEDSAVYLCASSTSGRAEETQYFGPGTRLLVL.

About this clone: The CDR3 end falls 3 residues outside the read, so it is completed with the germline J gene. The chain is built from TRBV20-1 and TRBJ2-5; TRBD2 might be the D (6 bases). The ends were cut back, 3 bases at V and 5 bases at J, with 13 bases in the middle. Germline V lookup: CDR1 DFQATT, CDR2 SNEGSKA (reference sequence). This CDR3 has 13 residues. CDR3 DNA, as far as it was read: TGCAGTGCTAGGCCCGGAGGGGTGGAGACC. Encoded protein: CSARPGGVET. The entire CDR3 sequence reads CSARPGGVETQYF.

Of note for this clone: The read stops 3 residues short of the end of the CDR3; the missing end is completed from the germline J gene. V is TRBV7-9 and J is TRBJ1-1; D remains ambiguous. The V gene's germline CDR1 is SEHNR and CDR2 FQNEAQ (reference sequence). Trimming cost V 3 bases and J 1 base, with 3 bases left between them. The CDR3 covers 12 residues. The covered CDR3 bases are TGTGCCAGCAGCTTCTCGAACACTGAA. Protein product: CASSFSNTE. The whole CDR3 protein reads CASSFSNTEAFF.

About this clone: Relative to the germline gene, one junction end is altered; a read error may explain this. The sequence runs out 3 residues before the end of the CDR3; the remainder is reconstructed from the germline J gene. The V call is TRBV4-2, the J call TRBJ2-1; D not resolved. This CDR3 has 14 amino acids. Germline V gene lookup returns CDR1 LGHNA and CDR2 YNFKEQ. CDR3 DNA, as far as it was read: TGCGCCAGCAGCCAAGATGCCCGGTACAATGAG. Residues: CASSQDARYNE. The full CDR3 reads CASSQDARYNEQFF.

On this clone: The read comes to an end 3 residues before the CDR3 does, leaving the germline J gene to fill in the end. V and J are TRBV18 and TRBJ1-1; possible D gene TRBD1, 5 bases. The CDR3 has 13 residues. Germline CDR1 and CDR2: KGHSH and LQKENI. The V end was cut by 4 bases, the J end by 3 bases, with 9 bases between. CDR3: CASSLGADTEAFF. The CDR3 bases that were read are TGTGCCAGCTCACTAGGGGCGGACACTGAA.

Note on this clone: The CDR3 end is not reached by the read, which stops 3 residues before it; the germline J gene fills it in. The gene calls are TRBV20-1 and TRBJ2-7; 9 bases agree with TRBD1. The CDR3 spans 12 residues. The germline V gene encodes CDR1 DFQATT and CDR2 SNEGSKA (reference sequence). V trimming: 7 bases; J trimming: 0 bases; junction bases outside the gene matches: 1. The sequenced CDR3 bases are TGCAGTGGGGACAGGGACTCCTACGAG. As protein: CSGDRDSYE. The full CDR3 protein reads CSGDRDSYEQYF.

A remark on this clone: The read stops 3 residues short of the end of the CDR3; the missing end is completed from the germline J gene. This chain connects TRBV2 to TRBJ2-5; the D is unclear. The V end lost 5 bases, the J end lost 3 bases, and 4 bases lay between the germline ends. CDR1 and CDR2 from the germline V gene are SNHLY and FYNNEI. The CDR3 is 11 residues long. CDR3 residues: CASSQKETQYF. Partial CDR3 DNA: TGTGCCAGCAGTCAAAAAGAGACC.

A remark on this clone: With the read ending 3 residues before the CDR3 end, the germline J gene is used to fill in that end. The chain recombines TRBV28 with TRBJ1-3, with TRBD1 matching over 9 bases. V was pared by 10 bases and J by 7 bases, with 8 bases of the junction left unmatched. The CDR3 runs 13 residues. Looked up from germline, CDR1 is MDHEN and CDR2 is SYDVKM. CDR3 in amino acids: CAIRTGVGNTIYF. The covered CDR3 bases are TGTGCCATCAGGACAGGGGTCGGGAACACC.

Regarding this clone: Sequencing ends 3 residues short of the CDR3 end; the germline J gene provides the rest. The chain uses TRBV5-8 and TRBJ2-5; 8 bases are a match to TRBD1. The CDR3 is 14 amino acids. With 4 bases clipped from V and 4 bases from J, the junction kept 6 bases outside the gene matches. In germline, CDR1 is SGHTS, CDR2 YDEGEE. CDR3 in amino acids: CASSPGQGGETQYF. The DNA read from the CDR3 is TGTGCCAGCAGCCCAGGACAGGGTGGAGAGACC.

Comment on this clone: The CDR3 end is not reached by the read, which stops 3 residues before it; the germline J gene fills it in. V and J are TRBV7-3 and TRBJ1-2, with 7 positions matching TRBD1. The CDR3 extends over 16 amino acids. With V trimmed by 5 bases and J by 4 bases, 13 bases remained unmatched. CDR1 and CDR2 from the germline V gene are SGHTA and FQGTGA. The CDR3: CASSPLQGRKGYGYTF. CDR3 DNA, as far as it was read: TGTGCCAGCAGCCCACTACAGGGGCGGAAAGGCTATGGC. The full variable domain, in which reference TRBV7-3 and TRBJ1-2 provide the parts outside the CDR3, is GAGVSQTPSNKVTEKGKYVELRCDPISGHTALYWYRQSLGQGPEFLIYFQGTGAADDSGLPNDRFFAVRPEGSVSTLKIQRTERGDSAVYLCASSPLQGRKGYGYTFGSGTRLTVV.

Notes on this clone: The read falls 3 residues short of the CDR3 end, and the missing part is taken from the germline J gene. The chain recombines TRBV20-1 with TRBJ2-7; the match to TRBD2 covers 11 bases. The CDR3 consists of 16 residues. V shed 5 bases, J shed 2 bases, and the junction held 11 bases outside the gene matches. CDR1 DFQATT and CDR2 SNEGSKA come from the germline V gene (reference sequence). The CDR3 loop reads CSAEGRLAGKPYEQYF. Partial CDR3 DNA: TGCAGTGCTGAGGGGCGACTAGCGGGGAAACCCTACGAG.

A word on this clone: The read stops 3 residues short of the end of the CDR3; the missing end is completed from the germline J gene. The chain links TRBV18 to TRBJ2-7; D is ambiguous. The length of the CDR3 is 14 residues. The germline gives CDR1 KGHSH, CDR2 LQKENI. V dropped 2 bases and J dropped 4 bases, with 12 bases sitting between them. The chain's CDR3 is CASSPSLETYEQYF. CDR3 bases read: TGTGCCAGCTCACCATCCCTCGAAACATACGAG.